This T cell receptor (beta chain) stems from a study of response to subunit inactivated influenza vaccine. Study results and caveats: The study's authors posited that every seasonal influenza vaccination enlists few new T cells.

Deletions cut 7 bases from V and 5 bases from J, with 21 bases between. The CDR3 covers 15 residues. Germline CDR1 and CDR2: SGHNT and YYREEE (reference sequence). TCRdb independently ran MiXCR on the RT-PCR reads; one entry per CDR3 protein. The top ten clones hold less than 8.5% of a sample with roughly 650,000 distinct CDR3 sequences, 14% of them seen once. For this clonotype: Its antigen is as yet unknown.

The sequenced sample was PBMCs from blood, obtained less than 15 days before vaccination. This TCR was sampled from a man between 50 and 59 years old who received an inactivated influenza vaccine. The V call is TRBV5-4, the J call TRBJ2-5; a weak D match, TRBD2 (7 bases). CDR3 sequence reads: CASSGGAPQLETQYF. The DNA of the CDR3 is TGTGCCAGCTCTGGGGGGGCACCCCAATTGGAGACCCAGTACTTC.